Listed below are T cell receptor beta chains from one sample, sequenced in a study of long-term antiretroviral therapy in people with HIV. The method was immunoSEQ multiplex PCR; TCRdb's version includes in-frame clones alone and lacks a portion of them. Seen here are about 28,000 clones, roughly 94% observed once, and the top ten hold more than 3%. Source: unsorted PBMCs, taken 5.3 years after starting antiretroviral therapy. Receptor source: a man aged 50 to 59 with HIV. CDR3s include the opening cysteine and the closing phenylalanine or tryptophan. D genes are given only for firm matches. The size field is filled for only some rows; it gives once, few, many or a size class.

CDR3nt: TGTGCCAGCAGTTACACAGGGAATGAGCAGTTCTTC; CDR3aa: CASSYTGNEQFF; v_gene: TRBV6-5; abundance: NA; d_gene: NA; j_gene: TRBJ2-1
CDR3nt: TGTGCCAGCAGCTTTCGTGATAATTCACCCCTCCACTTT; CDR3aa: CASSFRDNSPLHF; v_gene: TRBV5-4; abundance: NA; d_gene: NA; j_gene: TRBJ1-6
CDR3nt: TGTGCCAGCAGCGTACAGGGGGCGAGTGGGACCGGGGAGCTGTTTTTT; CDR3aa: CASSVQGASGTGELFF; v_gene: TRBV9; abundance: NA; d_gene: TRBD1; j_gene: TRBJ2-2
CDR3nt: TGCGCCAGCAGCTTGGAGCCAGGTAGTCGTGGCTACACCTTC; CDR3aa: CASSLEPGSRGYTF; v_gene: TRBV5-1; abundance: NA; d_gene: NA; j_gene: TRBJ1-2
CDR3nt: TGTGCCAGCAGCTTGATGGGGGACCCTGAAAAACTGTTTTTT; CDR3aa: CASSLMGDPEKLFF; v_gene: TRBV7-2; abundance: NA; d_gene: NA; j_gene: TRBJ1-4
CDR3nt: TGTGCCAGCAGCTTAGAAGGGACGCTCCCCCATAACTATGGCTACACCTTC; CDR3aa: CASSLEGTLPHNYGYTF; v_gene: TRBV7-9; abundance: NA; d_gene: NA; j_gene: TRBJ1-2
CDR3nt: TGCGCCAGCAGTGAGTCTAGAAACGAGCAGTACTTC; CDR3aa: CASSESRNEQYF; v_gene: TRBV10-2; abundance: NA; d_gene: NA; j_gene: TRBJ2-7
CDR3nt: TGTGCCAGTAGTTCGCTACAGTTCACCGGGGAGCTGTTTTTT; CDR3aa: CASSSLQFTGELFF; v_gene: TRBV19; abundance: NA; d_gene: NA; j_gene: TRBJ2-2
CDR3nt: TGCGCCAGCAGCCACCCCGACCTCAGCTCTGGAAACACCATATATTTT; CDR3aa: CASSHPDLSSGNTIYF; v_gene: TRBV4-1; abundance: NA; d_gene: NA; j_gene: TRBJ1-3
CDR3nt: TGCGCCAGCAGCTTCGGCCCCAGGGGGACTGAAGCTTTCTTT; CDR3aa: CASSFGPRGTEAFF; v_gene: TRBV5-1; abundance: NA; d_gene: TRBD1; j_gene: TRBJ1-1
CDR3nt: TGTGCCAGCAGCGCAGGAATCACTGAAGCTTTCTTT; CDR3aa: CASSAGITEAFF; v_gene: TRBV11-1; abundance: NA; d_gene: NA; j_gene: TRBJ1-1
CDR3nt: TGCGCCAGCAGCCAAGATGGGACAGGGTCCACCGGGGAGCTGTTTTTT; CDR3aa: CASSQDGTGSTGELFF; v_gene: TRBV4-3; abundance: medium-sized; d_gene: TRBD1; j_gene: TRBJ2-2
CDR3nt: TGTGCCAGCAGTGAACGGGACACCCTAAATCAGCCCCAGCATTTT; CDR3aa: CASSERDTLNQPQHF; v_gene: TRBV6-1; abundance: NA; d_gene: NA; j_gene: TRBJ1-5
CDR3nt: TGTGCCAGCAGCCAGGGGACGTACTCTATATCCTACGAGCAGTACTTC; CDR3aa: CASSQGTYSISYEQYF; v_gene: TRBV14; abundance: NA; d_gene: NA; j_gene: TRBJ2-7
CDR3nt: TGTGCCAGCAGCTTCAGGGATGAAAAACTGTTTTTT; CDR3aa: CASSFRDEKLFF; v_gene: TRBV5-5; abundance: NA; d_gene: NA; j_gene: TRBJ1-4
CDR3nt: TGTGCCAGAAGCTACAGGGGGAAGACTCAGCCCCAGCATTTT; CDR3aa: CARSYRGKTQPQHF; v_gene: TRBV5-3; abundance: once; d_gene: TRBD1; j_gene: TRBJ1-5
CDR3nt: TGTGCCAGCAGCTCACCGACCCCGCTGGAAAATGAGCAGTTCTTC; CDR3aa: CASSSPTPLENEQFF; v_gene: TRBV13; abundance: NA; d_gene: NA; j_gene: TRBJ2-1
CDR3nt: TGTGCCAGCAGCTTCATAAGGGACGGTCTCACAGATACGCAGTATTTT; CDR3aa: CASSFIRDGLTDTQYF; v_gene: TRBV7-2; abundance: NA; d_gene: NA; j_gene: TRBJ2-3
CDR3nt: TGTGCCAGCAGCCCGACAGGGGCTAAGAACACTGAAGCTTTCTTT; CDR3aa: CASSPTGAKNTEAFF; v_gene: TRBV7-2; abundance: NA; d_gene: TRBD1; j_gene: TRBJ1-1
CDR3nt: TGCGCCAGCAGTGAGGGCTCCGGGGAGCTGTTTTTT; CDR3aa: CASSEGSGELFF; v_gene: TRBV10-1; abundance: NA; d_gene: NA; j_gene: TRBJ2-2
CDR3nt: TGCGCCAGCACCAACAGTTTGAACACTGAAGCTTTCTTT; CDR3aa: CASTNSLNTEAFF; v_gene: TRBV10-1; abundance: NA; d_gene: NA; j_gene: TRBJ1-1
CDR3nt: TGTGCCAGCCGCCCAACCGGGAGCTATGGCTACACCTTC; CDR3aa: CASRPTGSYGYTF; v_gene: TRBV6-5; abundance: NA; d_gene: NA; j_gene: TRBJ1-2
CDR3nt: TGTGCCAGCAGCTTGCCAGGGGGGAACGAGCAGTACTTC; CDR3aa: CASSLPGGNEQYF; v_gene: TRBV11-2; abundance: NA; d_gene: NA; j_gene: TRBJ2-7
CDR3nt: TGTGCCAGCTCCCTAAAGGCCACTGAAGCTTTCTTT; CDR3aa: CASSLKATEAFF; v_gene: TRBV18; abundance: NA; d_gene: NA; j_gene: TRBJ1-1
CDR3nt: TGTGCCAGCAGCGGGGTCAAGCGGGGGCGAAGCACAGATACGCAGTATTTT; CDR3aa: CASSGVKRGRSTDTQYF; v_gene: TRBV7-8; abundance: NA; d_gene: TRBD2; j_gene: TRBJ2-3
CDR3nt: TGCAGCGCCTTCGGACTAGCGGGGGGAGGGGAGCAGTACTTC; CDR3aa: CSAFGLAGGGEQYF; v_gene: TRBV29-1; abundance: NA; d_gene: TRBD2; j_gene: TRBJ2-7
CDR3nt: TGCAGCGTTGGAGGTAGCACAGATACGCAGTATTTT; CDR3aa: CSVGGSTDTQYF; v_gene: TRBV29-1; abundance: NA; d_gene: NA; j_gene: TRBJ2-3
CDR3nt: TGTGCCAGCAGCTCATCGGGGCTGCCTCCTTACGAGCAGTACTTC; CDR3aa: CASSSSGLPPYEQYF; v_gene: TRBV11-2; abundance: NA; d_gene: NA; j_gene: TRBJ2-7
CDR3nt: TGTGCCAGCTCACTGGACAGTGTGAACACTGAAGCTTTCTTT; CDR3aa: CASSLDSVNTEAFF; v_gene: TRBV18; abundance: NA; d_gene: NA; j_gene: TRBJ1-1
CDR3nt: TGTGCCAGCAGCTTAGCCCCAGATACGCAGTATTTT; CDR3aa: CASSLAPDTQYF; v_gene: TRBV7-9; abundance: NA; d_gene: NA; j_gene: TRBJ2-3
CDR3nt: TGCGCCAGCAGCTTTGGACAGGAGATCACTGAAGCTTTCTTT; CDR3aa: CASSFGQEITEAFF; v_gene: TRBV5-1; abundance: NA; d_gene: TRBD1; j_gene: TRBJ1-1
CDR3nt: TGTGCCAGCAGAGCCGGGACAGGGAACACAGATACGCAGTATTTT; CDR3aa: CASRAGTGNTDTQYF; v_gene: TRBV6-1; abundance: NA; d_gene: TRBD1; j_gene: TRBJ2-3
CDR3nt: TGTGCCAGCAGCTTACCAGGGCCGGGACGGAGCTCTGGGGCCAACGTCCTGACTTTC; CDR3aa: CASSLPGPGRSSGANVLTF; v_gene: TRBV7-3; abundance: NA; d_gene: NA; j_gene: TRBJ2-6
CDR3nt: TGTGCCAGCAGCTCCCAGCCCGGGGGGGATGAGCAGTTCTTC; CDR3aa: CASSSQPGGDEQFF; v_gene: TRBV7-7; abundance: NA; d_gene: TRBD2; j_gene: TRBJ2-1